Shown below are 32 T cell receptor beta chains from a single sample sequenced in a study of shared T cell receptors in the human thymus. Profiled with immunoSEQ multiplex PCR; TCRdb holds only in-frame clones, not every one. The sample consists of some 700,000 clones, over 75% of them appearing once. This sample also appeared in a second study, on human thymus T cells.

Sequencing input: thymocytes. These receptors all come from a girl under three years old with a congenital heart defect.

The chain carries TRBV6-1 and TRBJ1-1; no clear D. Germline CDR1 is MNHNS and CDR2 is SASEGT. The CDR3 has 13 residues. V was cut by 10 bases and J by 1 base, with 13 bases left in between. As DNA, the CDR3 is TGTGCCAACGTGGAGGCGGGGAACACTGAAGCTTTCTTT. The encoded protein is CANVEAGNTEAFF.

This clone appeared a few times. CDR3: CASERGFSLGETQYF. The CDR3 DNA follows: TGTGCCAGCGAAAGGGGATTTAGCTTAGGCGAGACCCAGTACTTC. J is TRBJ2-5 and V is TRBV25-1; TRBD1 might be the D (5 bases). Germline V lookup: CDR1 MGHDK, CDR2 SYGVNS. With 8 bases removed from V and 5 bases from J, the gap between germline ends came to 21 bases. The CDR3 covers 15 residues. The variable domain in full, with the rest retrieved from reference TRBV25-1 and TRBJ2-5, is EADIYQTPRYLVIGTGKKITLECSQTMGHDKMYWYQQDPGMELHLIHYSYGVNSTEKGDLSSESTVSRIRTEHFPLTLESARPSHTSQYLCASERGFSLGETQYFGPGTRLLVL.

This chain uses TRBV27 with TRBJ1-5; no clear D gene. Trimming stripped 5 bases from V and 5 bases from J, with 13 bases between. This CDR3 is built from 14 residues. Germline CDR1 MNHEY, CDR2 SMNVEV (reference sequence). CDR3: CASSALGVYQPQHF. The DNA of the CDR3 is TGTGCCAGCAGTGCCCTCGGAGTTTATCAGCCCCAGCATTTT.

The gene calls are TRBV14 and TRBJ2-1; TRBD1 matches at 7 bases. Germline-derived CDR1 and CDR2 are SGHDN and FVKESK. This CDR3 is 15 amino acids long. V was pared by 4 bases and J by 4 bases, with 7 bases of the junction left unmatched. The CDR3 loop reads CASSPKGTVYNEQFF. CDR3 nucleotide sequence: TGTGCCAGCAGCCCGAAAGGGACAGTTTACAATGAGCAGTTCTTC.

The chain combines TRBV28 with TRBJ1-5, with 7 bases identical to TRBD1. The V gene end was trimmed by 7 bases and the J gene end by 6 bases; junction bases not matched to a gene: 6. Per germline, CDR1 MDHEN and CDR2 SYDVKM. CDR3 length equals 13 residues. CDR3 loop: CASTPEGAQPQHF. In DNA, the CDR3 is TGTGCCAGCACACCGGAGGGGGCTCAGCCCCAGCATTTT. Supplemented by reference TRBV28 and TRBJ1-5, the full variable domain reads DVKVTQSSRYLVKRTGEKVFLECVQDMDHENMFWYRQDPGLGLRLIYFSYDVKMKEKGDIPEGYSVSREKKERFSLILESASTNQTSMYLCASTPEGAQPQHFGDGTRLSIL.

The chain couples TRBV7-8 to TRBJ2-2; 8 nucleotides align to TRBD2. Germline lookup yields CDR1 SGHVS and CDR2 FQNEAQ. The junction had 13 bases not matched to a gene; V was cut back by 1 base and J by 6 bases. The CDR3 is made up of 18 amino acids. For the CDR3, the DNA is TGTGCCAGCAGCTTAGGTAGCGGGACCCTTGTGGGCGCCGGGGAGCTGTTTTTT. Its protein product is CASSLGSGTLVGAGELFF. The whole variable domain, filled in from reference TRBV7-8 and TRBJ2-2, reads GAGVSQSPRYKVAKRGQDVALRCDPISGHVSLFWYQQALGQGPEFLTYFQNEAQLDKSGLPSDRFFAERPEGSVSTLKIQRTQQEDSAVYLCASSLGSGTLVGAGELFFGEGSRLTVL.

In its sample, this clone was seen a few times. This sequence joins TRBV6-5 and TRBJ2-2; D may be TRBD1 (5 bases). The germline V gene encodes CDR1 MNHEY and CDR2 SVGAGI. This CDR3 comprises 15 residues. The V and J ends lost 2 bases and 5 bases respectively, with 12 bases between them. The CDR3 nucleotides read TGTGCCAGCAGTTACCTGTCAAGGGGAACCGGGGAGCTGTTTTTT. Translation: CASSYLSRGTGELFF.

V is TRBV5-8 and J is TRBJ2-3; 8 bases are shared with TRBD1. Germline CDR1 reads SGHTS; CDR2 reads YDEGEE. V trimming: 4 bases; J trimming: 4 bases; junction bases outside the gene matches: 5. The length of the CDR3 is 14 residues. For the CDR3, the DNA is TGTGCCAGCAGCCCTCGACAGGGGCCAGATACGCAGTATTTT. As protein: CASSPRQGPDTQYF.

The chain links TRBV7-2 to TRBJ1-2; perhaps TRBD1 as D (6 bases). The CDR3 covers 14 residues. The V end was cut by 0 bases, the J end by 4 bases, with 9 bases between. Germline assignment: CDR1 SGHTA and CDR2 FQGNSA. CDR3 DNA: TGTGCCAGCAGCTTAGCACAGGGCCCCTATGGCTACACCTTC. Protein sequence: CASSLAQGPYGYTF.

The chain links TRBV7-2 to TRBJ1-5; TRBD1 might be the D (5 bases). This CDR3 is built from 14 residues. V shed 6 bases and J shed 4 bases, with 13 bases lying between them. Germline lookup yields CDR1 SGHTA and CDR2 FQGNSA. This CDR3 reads CASSLMGPNQPQHF. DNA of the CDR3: TGTGCCAGCAGTCTTATGGGGCCGAATCAGCCCCAGCATTTT.

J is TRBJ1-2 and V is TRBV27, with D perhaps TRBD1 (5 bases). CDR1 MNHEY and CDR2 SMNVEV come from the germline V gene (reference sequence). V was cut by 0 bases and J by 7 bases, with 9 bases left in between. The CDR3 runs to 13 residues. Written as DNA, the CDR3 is TGTGCCAGCAGTTTATCGGGGGGGGTTGGCTACACCTTC. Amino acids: CASSLSGGVGYTF.

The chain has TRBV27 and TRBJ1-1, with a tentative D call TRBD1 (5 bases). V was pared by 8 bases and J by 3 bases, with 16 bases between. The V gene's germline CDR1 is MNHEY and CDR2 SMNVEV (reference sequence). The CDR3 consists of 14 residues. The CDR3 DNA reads TGTGCCAGCTCTCGGGCAGGGCAATACACTGAAGCTTTCTTT. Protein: CASSRAGQYTEAFF.

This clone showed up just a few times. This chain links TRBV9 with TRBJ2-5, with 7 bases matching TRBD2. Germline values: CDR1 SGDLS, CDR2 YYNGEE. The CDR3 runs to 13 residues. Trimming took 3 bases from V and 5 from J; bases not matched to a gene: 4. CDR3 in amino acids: CASSAAGEETQYF. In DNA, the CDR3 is TGTGCCAGCAGCGCCGCGGGGGAGGAGACCCAGTACTTC.

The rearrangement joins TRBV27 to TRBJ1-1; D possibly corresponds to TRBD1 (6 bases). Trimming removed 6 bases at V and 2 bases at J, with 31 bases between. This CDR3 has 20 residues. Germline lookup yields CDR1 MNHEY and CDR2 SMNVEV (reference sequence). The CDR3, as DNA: TGTGCCAGCAGCGCCAGACAGGTTGGTGGTCGCCCGGAGAATAACACTGAAGCTTTCTTT. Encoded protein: CASSARQVGGRPENNTEAFF.

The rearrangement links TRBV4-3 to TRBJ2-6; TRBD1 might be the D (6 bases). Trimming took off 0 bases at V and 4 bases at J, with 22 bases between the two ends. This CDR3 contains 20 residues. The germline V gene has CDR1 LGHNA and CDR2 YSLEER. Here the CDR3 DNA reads TGCGCCAGCAGCCAAGATTGGACGCCACTCCAGGGGCCCGGGGCCAACGTCCTGACTTTC. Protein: CASSQDWTPLQGPGANVLTF.

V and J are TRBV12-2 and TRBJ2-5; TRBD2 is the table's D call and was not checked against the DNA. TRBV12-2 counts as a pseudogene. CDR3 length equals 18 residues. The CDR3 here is CASRLAQSNTSTGETQYF. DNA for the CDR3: TGTGCAAGTCGCTTAGCGCAGTCTAACACGTCCACGGGGGAGACCCAGTACTTC.

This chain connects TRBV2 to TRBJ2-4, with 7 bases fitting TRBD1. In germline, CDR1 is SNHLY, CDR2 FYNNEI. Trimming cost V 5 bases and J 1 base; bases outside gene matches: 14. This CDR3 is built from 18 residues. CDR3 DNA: TGTGCCAGCAGTCCAAGGGAAGGGGGCGAAGGGGCCAAAAACATTCAGTACTTC. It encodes CASSPREGGEGAKNIQYF.

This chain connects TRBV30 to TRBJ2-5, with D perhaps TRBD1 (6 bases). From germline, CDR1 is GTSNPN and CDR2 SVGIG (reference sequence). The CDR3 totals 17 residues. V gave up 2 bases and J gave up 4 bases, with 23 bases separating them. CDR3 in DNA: TGTGCCTGGAGTTATTTTAGTCCGGGGACAAGGTCAGAGACCCAGTACTTC. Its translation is CAWSYFSPGTRSETQYF.

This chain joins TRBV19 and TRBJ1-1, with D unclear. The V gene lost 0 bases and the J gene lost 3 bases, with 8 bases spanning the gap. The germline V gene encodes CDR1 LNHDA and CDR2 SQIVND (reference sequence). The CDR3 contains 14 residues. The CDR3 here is CASSIEEGDTEAFF. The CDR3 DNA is TGTGCCAGTAGTATAGAGGAGGGAGACACTGAAGCTTTCTTT.

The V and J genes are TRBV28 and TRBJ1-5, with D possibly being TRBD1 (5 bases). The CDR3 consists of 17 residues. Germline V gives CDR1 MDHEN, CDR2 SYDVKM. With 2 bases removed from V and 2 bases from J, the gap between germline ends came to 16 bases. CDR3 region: CASSLAPPGLGNQPQHF. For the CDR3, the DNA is TGTGCCAGCAGTTTAGCCCCCCCAGGGTTGGGCAATCAGCCCCAGCATTTT.

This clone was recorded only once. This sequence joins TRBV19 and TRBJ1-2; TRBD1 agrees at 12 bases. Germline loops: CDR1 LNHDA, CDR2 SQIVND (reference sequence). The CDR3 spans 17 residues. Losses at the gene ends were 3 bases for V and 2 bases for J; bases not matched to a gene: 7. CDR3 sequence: CASSIRDRGRRNYGYTF. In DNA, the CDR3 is TGTGCCAGTAGTATCCGGGACAGGGGGCGCCGGAACTATGGCTACACCTTC.

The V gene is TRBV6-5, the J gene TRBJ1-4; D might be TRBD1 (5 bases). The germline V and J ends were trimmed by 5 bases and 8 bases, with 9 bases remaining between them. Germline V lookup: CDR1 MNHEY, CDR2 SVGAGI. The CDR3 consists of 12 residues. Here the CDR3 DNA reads TGTGCCAGCAGTGGGGGAGGCGAAAAACTGTTTTTT. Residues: CASSGGGEKLFF.

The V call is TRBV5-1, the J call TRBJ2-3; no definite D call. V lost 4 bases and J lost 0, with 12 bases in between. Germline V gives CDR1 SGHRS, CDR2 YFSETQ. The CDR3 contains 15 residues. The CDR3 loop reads CASSPSDSSTDTQYF. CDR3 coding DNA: TGCGCCAGCAGCCCGAGCGACTCTAGCACAGATACGCAGTATTTT.

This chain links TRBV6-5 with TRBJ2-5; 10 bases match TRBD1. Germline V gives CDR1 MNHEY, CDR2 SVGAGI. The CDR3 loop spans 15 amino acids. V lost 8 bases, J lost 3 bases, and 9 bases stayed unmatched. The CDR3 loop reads CASSGTGVAEETQYF. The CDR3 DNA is TGTGCCAGCTCAGGGACAGGGGTCGCCGAAGAGACCCAGTACTTC.

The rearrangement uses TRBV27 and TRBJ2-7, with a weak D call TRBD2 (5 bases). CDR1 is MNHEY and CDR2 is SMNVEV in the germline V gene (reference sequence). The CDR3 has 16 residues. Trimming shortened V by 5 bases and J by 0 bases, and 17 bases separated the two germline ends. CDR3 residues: CASSPLSEGYSYEQYF. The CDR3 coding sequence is TGTGCCAGCAGTCCCCTATCCGAGGGCTACTCCTACGAGCAGTACTTC.

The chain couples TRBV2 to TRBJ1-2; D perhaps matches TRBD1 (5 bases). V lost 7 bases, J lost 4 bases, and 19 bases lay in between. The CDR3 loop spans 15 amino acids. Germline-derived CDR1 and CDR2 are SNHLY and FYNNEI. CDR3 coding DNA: TGTGCCAGCACCGATCGACAGAACCGTGGCTATGGCTACACCTTC. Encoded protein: CASTDRQNRGYGYTF.

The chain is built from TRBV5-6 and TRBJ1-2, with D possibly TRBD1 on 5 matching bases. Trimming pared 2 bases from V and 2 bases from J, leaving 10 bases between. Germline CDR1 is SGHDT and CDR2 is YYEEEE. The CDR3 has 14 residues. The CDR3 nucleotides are TGTGCCAGCAGCTTAAGGCACAGGAACTATGGCTACACCTTC. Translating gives CASSLRHRNYGYTF.

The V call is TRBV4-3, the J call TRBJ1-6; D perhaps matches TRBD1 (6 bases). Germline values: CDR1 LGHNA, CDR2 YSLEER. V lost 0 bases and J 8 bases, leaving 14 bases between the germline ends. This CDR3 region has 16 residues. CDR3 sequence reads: CASSQEEGTRDSPLHF. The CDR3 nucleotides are TGCGCCAGCAGCCAAGAGGAAGGGACAAGGGATTCACCCCTCCACTTT.

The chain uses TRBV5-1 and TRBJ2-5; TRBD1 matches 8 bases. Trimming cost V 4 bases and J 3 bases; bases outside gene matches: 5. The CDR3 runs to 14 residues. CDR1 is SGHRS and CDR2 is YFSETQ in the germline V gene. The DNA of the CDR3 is TGCGCCAGCAGCAAGGACAGGGAGGAAGAGACCCAGTACTTC. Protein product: CASSKDREEETQYF.

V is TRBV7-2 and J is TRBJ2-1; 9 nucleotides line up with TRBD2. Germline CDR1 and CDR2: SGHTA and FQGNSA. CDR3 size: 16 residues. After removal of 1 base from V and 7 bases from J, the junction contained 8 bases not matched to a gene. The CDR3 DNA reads TGTGCCAGCAGCTTAGTGGGCGGGGGGGCCAGTAATGAGCAGTTCTTC. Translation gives CASSLVGGGASNEQFF.

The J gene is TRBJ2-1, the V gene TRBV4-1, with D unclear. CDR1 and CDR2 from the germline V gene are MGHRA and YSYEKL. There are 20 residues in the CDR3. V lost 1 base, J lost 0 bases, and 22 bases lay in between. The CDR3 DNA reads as TGCGCCAGCAGCCAAGTAGCCGTGGAGAAAGCCGTTAGCTCCTACAATGAGCAGTTCTTC. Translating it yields CASSQVAVEKAVSSYNEQFF.

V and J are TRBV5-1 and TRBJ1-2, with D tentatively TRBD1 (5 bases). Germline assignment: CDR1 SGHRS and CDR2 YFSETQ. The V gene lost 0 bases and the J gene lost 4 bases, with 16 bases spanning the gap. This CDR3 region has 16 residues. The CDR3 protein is CASSLASDKRSYGYTF. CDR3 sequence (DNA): TGCGCCAGCAGCTTGGCCTCGGACAAAAGGAGCTATGGCTACACCTTC.